The clone carrying this T cell receptor beta chain was counted ten times or more. Its antigen is still unknown. Every patient was untreated before thyroid surgery. In the study's own analysis: Building a distant-metastasis classifier for papillary thyroid cancer drew on CDR3 differences across clinicopathological groups. TCRdb re-clonotyped the PCR reads through MiXCR. TCRdb assigned the V and J calls; the authors' analysis was not used. The table lists more than 70,000 clones, roughly 8.6% of them singletons. This sample stems from a study of metastatic and nonmetastatic thyroid tumors. Study summary: Repertoire data that came from the blood and tumor or nodule tissue of malignant and benign thyroid patients were compared.

The V end lost 4 bases, the J end lost 7 bases, and 7 bases lay between the germline ends. Germline V gives CDR1 LGHDT, CDR2 YNNKEL (reference sequence). CDR3 length: 12 residues. Whole-study results and caveats: Compared with benign nodules, malignant thyroid tumors were reported to have significantly higher TCR beta diversity in both blood and tumor.

This TCR was recovered from a female donor with papillary thyroid cancer or a benign thyroid nodule (not recorded which). Some clones in this sample may be carry-over from other donors' samples. The sequencing sample was made of blood. The chain is built from TRBV3-1 and TRBJ2-2; D ambiguous. CDR3 sequence (DNA): TGTGCCAGCAGCCCTCGAGTCGGGGAGCTGTTTTTT. Translation gives CASSPRVGELFF.